These T cell receptor beta chains were read from a single sample in a study of blood T cell repertoires in COVID-19. Here immunoSEQ multiplex PCR was the method, and the copy in TCRdb shows in-frame clones only, minus some. The table records some 80,000 clones, roughly 82% of them present only once. Sequencing was carried out using peripheral blood. The receptors shown here come from a woman older than 75 with active or convalescent COVID-19. CDR3s include the opening cysteine and the closing phenylalanine or tryptophan. A D gene is named only where the DNA matches it firmly. Only some rows state a clone size, as once, few, many or a class for expanded clones.

abundance	v_gene	d_gene	j_gene	CDR3nt	CDR3aa
NA	TRBV7-2	TRBD1	TRBJ2-1	TGTGCCAGCAGGTCTTCCGGGACAGGGTTACTTGAGCAGTTCTTC	CASRSSGTGLLEQFF
NA	TRBV5-1	NA	TRBJ1-6	TGCGCCAGCACGTCGACAGCAGATAATTCACCCCTCCACTTT	CASTSTADNSPLHF
NA	TRBV5-4	TRBD2	TRBJ2-3	TGTGCCAGCAGCTCTAGCGGGGGTGGCTCAGATACGCAGTATTTT	CASSSSGGGSDTQYF
NA	TRBV19	TRBD2	TRBJ2-1	TGTGCCAGTTGGTTTCCACGGCGCTTGACTAGCGTCGGCAATGAGCAGTTCTTC	CASWFPRRLTSVGNEQFF
NA	TRBV3-1/TRBV3-2	NA	TRBJ1-5	TGTGCCAGCAGCCAAGATGTTGGGACTCTAGGTCGGAATCAGCCCCAGCATTTT	CASSQDVGTLGRNQPQHF
NA	TRBV4-1	TRBD1	TRBJ2-5	TGCGCCAGCAGCGATCGCCAGACAGGGAAAGAGACCCAGTACTTC	CASSDRQTGKETQYF
NA	TRBV5-1	NA	TRBJ2-6	TGCGCCAGCAGCTTAGGGGGTGTTGGGGCCAACGTCCTGACTTTC	CASSLGGVGANVLTF
NA	TRBV3-1/TRBV3-2	TRBD1	TRBJ1-6	TGTGCCAGCAGTCCGGGACAGGGTGCGAATTCACCCCTCCACTTT	CASSPGQGANSPLHF
NA	TRBV7-8	TRBD1	TRBJ1-1	TGTGCCAGCAGCCCCGGACAGGTCGGGAACACTGAAGCTTTCTTT	CASSPGQVGNTEAFF
NA	TRBV11-2	NA	TRBJ1-3	TGTGCCAGCAGCTTAGTCGGGGAGAGCAGAAACACCATATATTTT	CASSLVGESRNTIYF
few	TRBV5-6	NA	TRBJ2-1	TGTGCCAGCAGCTTGATAATGCAGTATGAGCAGTTCTTC	CASSLIMQYEQFF
NA	TRBV5-4	NA	TRBJ1-1	TGTGCCAGCAGCCGATCGCGGACAGATGAAGCTTTCTTT	CASSRSRTDEAFF
NA	TRBV12-3/TRBV12-4	NA	TRBJ1-2	TGTGCCAGCAGTTCCTACTATGGCTACACCTTC	CASSSYYGYTF
NA	TRBV5-1	NA	TRBJ1-1	TGCGCCAGCAGCTTGTCTTCCGGGACTGTTGAAGCTTTCTTT	CASSLSSGTVEAFF
NA	TRBV29-1	NA	TRBJ1-1	TGCAGCGTTGAGGGTTTACGGGGTCCCCGGGCGGAAGCTTTCTTT	CSVEGLRGPRAEAFF
NA	TRBV5-8	TRBD2	TRBJ2-5	TGTGCCAGCAGCTTGGACCTAGCGGGGGGGAAGACCCAGTACTTC	CASSLDLAGGKTQYF
NA	TRBV7-8	TRBD2	TRBJ2-3	TGTGCCAGCAGCCGCTGGAGACTAGCGGGCACAGATACGCAGTATTTT	CASSRWRLAGTDTQYF
NA	TRBV6-5	NA	TRBJ1-5	TGTGCCAGCAGTTACGGAGTGGGCGCGAGGGGAGGGCCCCAGCATTTT	CASSYGVGARGGPQHF
NA	TRBV7-2	NA	TRBJ2-7	TGTGCCAGCAGCTTAGCGCAGGCCAGCTATTACGAGCAGTACTTC	CASSLAQASYYEQYF
NA	TRBV24-1	TRBD1	TRBJ2-1	TGTGCCACTTCTGGACAGGGCCGACCCTACAATGAGCAGTTCTTC	CATSGQGRPYNEQFF
NA	TRBV28	NA	TRBJ1-3	TGTGCCAGCAGTTCGTTCGGCTCTGGAAACACCATATATTTT	CASSSFGSGNTIYF
NA	TRBV6-5	NA	TRBJ2-7	TGTGCCAGCAGTTACTTGACCGGGTTGCGGGTCTACGAGCAGTACTTC	CASSYLTGLRVYEQYF
NA	TRBV5-4	NA	TRBJ2-4	TGTGCCAGCAGCTTGGCGACGGGGACCAAAAACATTCAGTACTTC	CASSLATGTKNIQYF
NA	TRBV2	NA	TRBJ1-5	TGTGCCAGCAGTGAAGGGAAAGCGACCGCTGGGCATTTT	CASSEGKATAGHF
NA	TRBV9	TRBD1	TRBJ1-1	TGTGCCAGCAGCGTATCCGACAGGGGGGCTGCTTTCTTT	CASSVSDRGAAFF
NA	TRBV15	TRBD2	TRBJ2-3	TGTGCCACCAGCAGCGCTAGCGGAGCTACGCAGTATTTT	CATSSASGATQYF
NA	TRBV20-1	TRBD1	TRBJ1-3	TGCAGTGCTAGTCAGGGGGCGAGAAACACCATATATTTT	CSASQGARNTIYF
NA	TRBV11-3	TRBD1	TRBJ2-3	TGTGCCAGCAGCTCAGGACAGGGCGACACAGATACGCAGTATTTT	CASSSGQGDTDTQYF
NA	TRBV7-2	NA	TRBJ1-5	TGTGCCAGCAGCCTAGCGTATAGCAATCAGCCCCAGCATTTT	CASSLAYSNQPQHF
NA	TRBV30	NA	TRBJ1-6	TGTGCCTGGAGGATGGGACGGGGGAATTCACCCCTCCACTTT	CAWRMGRGNSPLHF
NA	TRBV4-3	NA	TRBJ2-7	TGCGCCAGCAGCCAAGAAGTCCGGGGCGAGCAGTACTTC	CASSQEVRGEQYF
NA	TRBV7-9	NA	TRBJ2-6	TGTGCCAGCAGCTTAGGGACTTCTGGGGCCAACGTCCTGACTTTC	CASSLGTSGANVLTF
NA	TRBV7-8	NA	TRBJ1-5	TGTGCCAGCAGCTTAGATGCGGTGCGGGACGGCAATCAGCCCCAGCATTTT	CASSLDAVRDGNQPQHF
once	TRBV15	NA	TRBJ1-5	TGTGCCACCAGCAGAGATCTCAGGGGAGGCAATCAGCCCCAGCATTTT	CATSRDLRGGNQPQHF
NA	TRBV6-2/TRBV6-3	NA	TRBJ2-7	TGTGCCAGCAGTTACAGACCCTTAGGGAGGTCCCTACTCTACGAGCAGTACTTC	CASSYRPLGRSLLYEQYF
NA	TRBV4-3	NA	TRBJ2-3	TGCGCCAGCAGCCAAGAAGAGGGTGGATCGCCCCCCCCGTATTTT	CASSQEEGGSPPPYF
NA	TRBV2	NA	TRBJ1-2	TGTGCCAGCAGTGAAGCCCGACGGGGAAACTATGGCTACACCTTC	CASSEARRGNYGYTF
NA	TRBV29-1	NA	TRBJ2-3	TGCAGCGCAAGGACTATTTCGGCAGATACGCAGTATTTT	CSARTISADTQYF
many	TRBV5-4	NA	TRBJ2-1	TGTGCCAGCAGCCCCTCCGGTTCCAATGAGCAGTTCTTC	CASSPSGSNEQFF
NA	TRBV6-2/TRBV6-3	TRBD2	TRBJ2-1	TGTGCCAGCAGTTACCGCGGGGGGGCTGGTGAGCAGTTCTTC	CASSYRGGAGEQFF
NA	TRBV28	NA	TRBJ1-1	TGTGCCAGCACCGATATGGACATTTTGAACACTGAAGCTTTCTTT	CASTDMDILNTEAFF
NA	TRBV3-1/TRBV3-2	TRBD1	TRBJ1-2	TGTGCCAGCAGCCAACTCCGGACAGGGACGGGCTACACCTTC	CASSQLRTGTGYTF
NA	TRBV28	TRBD1	TRBJ1-3	TGTGCCAGCAGTTCACAGGGGTTGGAAAACACCATATATTTT	CASSSQGLENTIYF
once	TRBV10-3	NA	TRBJ1-3	TGTGCCATCAGTGATGAGGCAGGGTACACCATATATTTT	CAISDEAGYTIYF
NA	TRBV5-4	NA	TRBJ1-1	TGTGCCAGCAGCGCCAAGGACAGAAAGAACACTGAAGCTTTCTTT	CASSAKDRKNTEAFF
NA	TRBV23-1	TRBD1	TRBJ1-6	TGCGCCAGCAGTCAATCTCGTGAGACAGGGCAGTCTTCACCCCTCCACTTT	CASSQSRETGQSSPLHF
many	TRBV2	TRBD1	TRBJ1-1	TGTGCCAGCAGTGAAGAAGGAGGGGGCTTATTGTCCGAAGCTTTCTTT	CASSEEGGGLLSEAFF
NA	TRBV19	NA	TRBJ1-5	TGTGCCAGTAGTAGGGCTGGCAGCAATCAGCCCCAGCATTTT	CASSRAGSNQPQHF
once	TRBV28	NA	TRBJ1-4	TGTGCCAGCAGTCTATTGGCAGAAACAACTAATGAAAAACTGTTTTTT	CASSLLAETTNEKLFF